These 27 T cell receptor beta chains were sequenced from one sample in a study of cytomegalovirus exposure and HLA in healthy donors. Profiled with immunoSEQ multiplex PCR; TCRdb holds only in-frame clones, not every one. Counted here are under 250,000 clones, around nine tenths occurring once; the ten biggest clones make up about 2%. The sequenced sample was PBMCs. The receptors were gathered from a woman aged 18-35 years in good health and CMV-seropositive.

The chain recombines TRBV7-9 with TRBJ1-2; D not resolved. The germline V gene encodes CDR1 SEHNR and CDR2 FQNEAQ (reference sequence). V lost 2 bases and J 4 bases, leaving 17 bases between the germline ends. This CDR3 contains 16 residues. This CDR3 is CASSLSSRHLGYGYTF. CDR3 bases: TGTGCCAGCAGCTTAAGTTCTAGGCACCTCGGCTATGGCTACACCTTC.

CDR3 sequence: CAISDRDKYEYEQYF. The DNA of the CDR3 is TGTGCCATCAGTGACCGGGACAAATATGAGTACGAGCAGTACTTC. This chain connects TRBV10-3 to TRBJ2-7; D may be TRBD1 (6 bases). The V and J ends lost 3 bases and 4 bases respectively, with 16 bases between them. CDR1 and CDR2 from the germline V gene are ENHRY and SYGVKD. This CDR3 comprises 15 residues.

This clone was recorded once. The V gene is TRBV19, the J gene TRBJ1-1, with 10 bases identical to TRBD1. Germline CDR1 and CDR2: LNHDA and SQIVND (reference sequence). The CDR3 loop spans 17 amino acids. After removal of 3 bases from V and 6 bases from J, the junction contained 13 bases not matched to a gene. CDR3 coding DNA: TGTGCCAGTAGTATGCGAGACCGGGGGACAGGGGAGCCTGAAGCTTTCTTT. Encoded protein: CASSMRDRGTGEPEAFF.

The rearrangement joins TRBV6-6 to TRBJ1-2, with 10 positions matching TRBD1. The CDR3 is 14 amino acids. With V trimmed by 6 bases and J by 7 bases, 8 bases remained unmatched. CDR1 is MNHNY and CDR2 is SVGAGI in the germline V gene (reference sequence). CDR3 residues: CASRPGQGSSGYTF. In DNA, the CDR3 is TGTGCCAGCAGACCGGGACAGGGGTCTAGTGGCTACACCTTC.

In its sample, this clone was seen once. The chain couples TRBV10-3 to TRBJ2-6, with TRBD1 identical over 10 bases. Germline V CDR1 and CDR2: ENHRY, SYGVKD. The CDR3 extends over 17 amino acids. V was pared by 3 bases and J by 2 bases, with 4 bases of the junction left unmatched. The CDR3 DNA follows: TGTGCCATCAGTGAAGGGACAGGGGTGGCTGGGGCCAACGTCCTGACTTTC. Translated: CAISEGTGVAGANVLTF.

The chain uses TRBV6-5 and TRBJ2-2; possibly TRBD1 for D (5 bases). The CDR3 is 15 residues long. Germline CDR1 and CDR2: MNHEY and SVGAGI. V was shortened by 0 bases and J by 7 bases, with 12 bases between the two germline ends. In DNA, the CDR3 is TGTGCCAGCAGTTACTCGGGGCCGAAGGACGGGGAGCTGTTTTTT. Translated, it gives CASSYSGPKDGELFF.

The chain is built from TRBV5-4 and TRBJ1-2, with 12 bases lining up with TRBD1. V trimming: 0 bases; J trimming: 8 bases; junction bases outside the gene matches: 8. Germline CDR1 reads SGHNT; CDR2 reads YYREEE (reference sequence). This CDR3 is built from 16 residues. The CDR3: CASSLASGTGGRGYTF. DNA for the CDR3: TGTGCCAGCAGCTTGGCCTCGGGGACAGGGGGCCGCGGCTACACCTTC.

This sequence joins TRBV6-1 and TRBJ1-1; 7 bases line up with TRBD1. J was trimmed by 3 bases and V by 2 bases; bases with no gene match: 12. CDR3 length: 17 residues. Per germline, CDR1 MNHNS and CDR2 SASEGT. CDR3 region: CASSEFPGGVLDTEAFF. The CDR3 coding sequence is TGTGCCAGCAGTGAATTTCCAGGGGGTGTTCTCGACACTGAAGCTTTCTTT.

The V and J genes are TRBV9 and TRBJ2-2, with D possibly TRBD1 on 5 matching bases. The ends were cut back, 3 bases at V and 0 bases at J, with 33 bases in the middle. Germline loops: CDR1 SGDLS, CDR2 YYNGEE. The CDR3 has 23 residues. The CDR3 is CASSARRDIKSHSIGANTGELFF. The CDR3 DNA reads as TGTGCCAGCAGCGCTCGCAGGGATATAAAATCTCATTCAATAGGCGCGAACACCGGGGAGCTGTTTTTT.

This chain connects TRBV5-6 to TRBJ2-7; 7 bases are a match to TRBD2. This CDR3 comprises 14 residues. V lost 3 bases and J lost 3; bases outside the gene matches: 6. Germline assignment: CDR1 SGHDT and CDR2 YYEEEE. The DNA of the CDR3 is TGTGCCAGCAGCTCCGGACTAGAAAACTACGAGCAGTACTTC. Its translation is CASSSGLENYEQYF.

The chain is built from TRBV10-3 and TRBJ1-4; D possibly corresponds to TRBD1 (5 bases). The germline V and J ends were trimmed by 8 bases and 4 bases, with 14 bases remaining between them. The CDR3 is 14 residues long. CDR1 and CDR2 from the germline V gene are ENHRY and SYGVKD. Here the CDR3 DNA reads TGTGCCATCGGGACGGGGGGATATAATGAAAAACTGTTTTTT. It is translated as CAIGTGGYNEKLFF.

The chain employs TRBV9 and TRBJ2-1; the match to TRBD2 covers 9 bases. Germline V gene sequence: CDR1 SGDLS, CDR2 YYNGEE. This CDR3 spans 17 amino acids. Trimming cost V 0 bases and J 0 bases; bases outside gene matches: 4. The CDR3 DNA is TGTGCCAGCAGCGTAGGGACTAGCGTCCCCTCCTACAATGAGCAGTTCTTC. Translated, it gives CASSVGTSVPSYNEQFF.

The gene calls are TRBV28 and TRBJ1-1; no reliable D call. Trimming removed 1 base at V and 10 bases at J, with 10 bases between. Germline V gene lookup returns CDR1 MDHEN and CDR2 SYDVKM. The CDR3 totals 12 residues. CDR3 DNA: TGTGCCAGCAGTTTATTCAGTTACCGAGCTTTCTTT. Its translation: CASSLFSYRAFF.

This sequence joins TRBV27 and TRBJ2-3; TRBD1 might be the D (6 bases). The CDR3 has 17 residues. V lost 7 bases and J lost 3, with 23 bases in between. Looked up from germline, CDR1 is MNHEY and CDR2 is SMNVEV (reference sequence). The CDR3 DNA is TGTGCCAGCACCCTAATCAAGACAGGCCAGGGAACAGATACGCAGTATTTT. Translation: CASTLIKTGQGTDTQYF.

The rearrangement uses TRBV28 and TRBJ1-1; no definite D call. V lost 3 bases, J lost 2 bases, and 13 bases lay in between. Germline V lookup: CDR1 MDHEN, CDR2 SYDVKM. The CDR3 runs to 15 residues. The DNA for the CDR3 is TGTGCCAGCAGTTTGTGGCTCTCTCCCAACACTGAAGCTTTCTTT. It codes for CASSLWLSPNTEAFF.

The V and J genes are TRBV7-9 and TRBJ2-7; tentative D call: TRBD1 (5 bases). Germline V lookup: CDR1 SEHNR, CDR2 FQNEAQ (reference sequence). The CDR3 runs to 16 residues. The ends were cut back, 7 bases at V and 3 bases at J, with 22 bases in the middle. The CDR3 DNA reads TGTGCCAGCACCAACGTTGGCCAGGGAAACTACTACGAGCAGTACTTC. Its translation is CASTNVGQGNYYEQYF.

The chain employs TRBV19 and TRBJ1-1, with D possibly being TRBD1 (5 bases). This CDR3 spans 14 amino acids. Germline CDR1 is LNHDA and CDR2 is SQIVND (reference sequence). Deletions cut 3 bases from V and 2 bases from J, with 10 bases between. CDR3 in amino acids: CASSIQRGNTEAFF. The CDR3 bases are TGTGCCAGTAGTATCCAAAGGGGCAACACTGAAGCTTTCTTT.

The gene calls are TRBV6-5 and TRBJ2-1; D unresolved. With 3 bases removed from V and 5 bases from J, the gap between germline ends came to 8 bases. Germline V CDR1 and CDR2: MNHEY, SVGAGI. CDR3 length: 13 amino acids. The DNA for the CDR3 is TGTGCCAGCAGTTATTCGCGGAACAATGAGCAGTTCTTC. Translating it yields CASSYSRNNEQFF.

V is TRBV7-9 and J is TRBJ1-2; D not resolved. Germline-derived CDR1 and CDR2 are SEHNR and FQNEAQ (reference sequence). V lost 3 bases and J 1 base, leaving 12 bases between the germline ends. The CDR3 extends over 15 amino acids. The chain's CDR3 is CASSFETTINYGYTF. The DNA of the CDR3 is TGTGCCAGCAGCTTCGAGACCACTATTAACTATGGCTACACCTTC.

This clone was seen ten or more times. The chain employs TRBV29-1 and TRBJ1-1, with D unclear. Germline V CDR1 and CDR2: SQVTM, ANQGSEA. There are 14 residues in the CDR3. V shed 5 bases and J shed 4 bases, with 17 bases lying between them. The CDR3 coding sequence is TGCAGCGTTCGAGGGTCAACCCCAGGCACTGAAGCTTTCTTT. As protein: CSVRGSTPGTEAFF.

This clone was recorded only once. This sequence joins TRBV28 and TRBJ1-5; D unresolved. This CDR3 has 15 amino acids. Deletions cut 3 bases from V and 5 bases from J, with 14 bases between. Per the germline V gene, CDR1 is MDHEN and CDR2 is SYDVKM. The CDR3 spells CASSFGGNGDQPQHF. CDR3 coding DNA: TGTGCCAGCAGTTTTGGCGGGAATGGGGATCAGCCCCAGCATTTT. Full variable domain (rest looked up from reference TRBV28 and TRBJ1-5): DVKVTQSSRYLVKRTGEKVFLECVQDMDHENMFWYRQDPGLGLRLIYFSYDVKMKEKGDIPEGYSVSREKKERFSLILESASTNQTSMYLCASSFGGNGDQPQHFGDGTRLSIL.

The rearrangement links TRBV27 to TRBJ2-7; maybe TRBD2 (5 bases). V was shortened by 7 bases and J by 4 bases, with 8 bases between the two germline ends. This CDR3 spans 11 amino acids. CDR1 MNHEY and CDR2 SMNVEV come from the germline V gene (reference sequence). The CDR3 coding sequence is TGTGCCAGCATGGGGAGATACGAGCAGTACTTC. This codes for CASMGRYEQYF.

The rearrangement uses TRBV7-9 and TRBJ2-6; possibly TRBD2 for D (5 bases). The CDR3 consists of 17 residues. Germline loops: CDR1 SEHNR, CDR2 FQNEAQ (reference sequence). V was trimmed by 3 bases and J by 0 bases, leaving 12 bases between them. The CDR3 DNA reads as TGTGCCAGCAGCTTCTCGGGGTTCCGCTCTGGGGCCAACGTCCTGACTTTC. It is translated as CASSFSGFRSGANVLTF. Together with reference TRBV7-9 and TRBJ2-6, the CDR3 gives the full variable domain: DTGVSQNPRHKITKRGQNVTFRCDPISEHNRLYWYRQTLGQGPEFLTYFQNEAQLEKSRLLSDRFSAERPKGSFSTLEIQRTEQGDSAMYLCASSFSGFRSGANVLTFGAGSRLTVL.

This chain uses TRBV18 with TRBJ2-7, with 7 bases matching TRBD1. The CDR3 totals 14 residues. Germline V gives CDR1 KGHSH, CDR2 LQKENI. V dropped 4 bases and J dropped 3; count of bases not matched to a gene: 6. The CDR3 reads CASSHRDSIYEQYF. CDR3 DNA: TGTGCCAGCTCACACCGGGACAGTATCTACGAGCAGTACTTC.

The V gene is TRBV19, the J gene TRBJ1-2; TRBD1 matches 7 bases. This CDR3 spans 14 amino acids. V lost 7 bases, J lost 0 bases, and 5 bases stayed unmatched. Germline values: CDR1 LNHDA, CDR2 SQIVND (reference sequence). The CDR3 here is CASIRQGSNYGYTF. As DNA, the CDR3 is TGTGCCAGTATCCGACAGGGTTCTAACTATGGCTACACCTTC.

The genes are TRBV11-1 and TRBJ1-3; no clear D. This CDR3 is 14 amino acids long. Trimming left V 6 bases short and J 0 bases short, with 9 bases between. CDR1 and CDR2 (germline): SGHAT, FQDESV (reference sequence). CDR3 amino acids: CASSMEISGNTIYF. CDR3 nucleotides: TGTGCCAGCAGTATGGAGATCTCTGGAAACACCATATATTTT.

V usage is TRBV12-1 and J usage is TRBJ1-5; the table names TRBD1, a call not compared with the DNA. TRBV12-1 is assigned pseudogene status. CDR3 size: 14 residues. The CDR3 DNA reads TGTGCACAACAAGCGACAGACCGCCGTTCGCCCCAGCATTTT. Its protein is CAQQATDRRSPQHF.